This is a list of T cell receptor beta chains from one sample in a study of T-cell reconstitution after alpha-beta-depleted transplantation in children. TCRdb ran MiXCR on the PCR reads and lists one entry per CDR3 protein. Here the sample spans some 520,000 distinct CDR3 sequences, approximately 29% being singletons. Sample: PBMCs from the stem cell graft donor, taken from the stem cell graft. These receptors were obtained from a human donor who donated a stem cell graft to a child with aplastic anemia. CDR3s include the opening cysteine and the closing phenylalanine or tryptophan. The order of the fields is CDR3 protein, CDR3 DNA, D gene, CDR3 length, V gene, clone size, J gene. A D gene is named only where the DNA matches it firmly. The size of a clone is reported for some rows only, either as once, few or many, or as a class for expanded clones.

CSVLPRTGVGEQYF	TGCAGCGTTCTCCCCCGGACCGGCGTTGGCGAGCAGTACTTC	-	14	TRBV29-1	few	TRBJ2-7
CASSRRTTRGEQFF	TGTGCCAGCAGCCGCCGGACTACCCGCGGGGAGCAGTTCTTC	-	14	TRBV12-3/TRBV12-4	-	TRBJ2-1
CASSLGTVITDTQYF	TGTGCCAGCAGCTTAGGGACAGTCATCACAGATACGCAGTATTTT	-	15	TRBV7-9	-	TRBJ2-3
CASSYSGVGETQYF	TGTGCCAGCAGTTATTCAGGGGTAGGAGAGACCCAGTACTTC	-	14	TRBV6-2/TRBV6-3	-	TRBJ2-5
CSARGIGLAERDTQYF	TGCAGTGCTAGAGGCATAGGACTAGCGGAAAGAGATACGCAGTATTTT	TRBD2	16	TRBV20-1	-	TRBJ2-3
CATSRDTNYGYTF	TGTGCCACCAGCAGAGACACTAACTATGGCTACACCTTC	-	13	TRBV15	-	TRBJ1-2
CATSRAGNEKLFF	TGTGCCACCAGCCGTGCCGGGAATGAAAAACTGTTTTTT	-	13	TRBV15	-	TRBJ1-4
CASSGGTARSYGYTF	TGTGCCAGCAGTGGCGGGACAGCGAGAAGCTATGGCTACACCTTC	TRBD1	15	TRBV12-3/TRBV12-4	few	TRBJ1-2
CASSLPGTSSYTQYF	TGTGCCAGCAGCTTACCAGGGACTAGCTCCTATACGCAGTATTTT	TRBD2	15	TRBV7-2	-	TRBJ2-3
CASRRDREGNTIYF	TGTGCCAGCAGAAGAGACAGGGAGGGAAACACCATATATTTT	TRBD1	14	TRBV6-1	few	TRBJ1-3
CASSLYLNTGELFF	TGCGCCAGCAGCTTATATCTGAACACCGGGGAGCTGTTTTTT	-	14	TRBV5-1	-	TRBJ2-2
CSASVVAGATDTQYF	TGCAGTGCTAGCGTGGTAGCGGGAGCAACAGATACGCAGTATTTT	TRBD2	15	TRBV20-1	few	TRBJ2-3
CASSLGGSYEQYF	TGTGCCAGCAGCTTAGGAGGCAGCTACGAGCAGTACTTC	-	13	TRBV12-3/TRBV12-4	many	TRBJ2-7
CASSIRTSGRERETQYF	TGCGCCAGCAGCATTCGGACTAGCGGGAGGGAGAGGGAGACCCAGTACTTC	TRBD2	17	TRBV4-3	-	TRBJ2-5
CATRGQGVTDTQYF	TGCGCCACCCGGGGACAGGGCGTTACAGATACGCAGTATTTT	TRBD1	14	TRBV5-1	few	TRBJ2-3
CASGRDYSYEQYF	TGTGCCAGCGGCCGGGACTACTCCTACGAGCAGTACTTC	TRBD2	13	TRBV6-6	-	TRBJ2-7
CASSWEGQDEQFF	TGCGCCAGCAGCTGGGAGGGCCAGGATGAGCAGTTCTTC	TRBD2	13	TRBV5-1	-	TRBJ2-1
CASSLVPGGNTIYF	TGTGCCAGCAGCTTAGTCCCGGGGGGGAACACCATATATTTT	-	14	TRBV7-8	-	TRBJ1-3
CSAGQGATGELFF	TGCAGTGCCGGACAGGGGGCAACCGGGGAGCTGTTTTTT	TRBD1	13	TRBV20-1	-	TRBJ2-2
CASSLVGFQETQYF	TGCGCCAGCAGCTTAGTAGGCTTCCAAGAGACCCAGTACTTC	-	14	TRBV5-1	-	TRBJ2-5
CASSLAGGVYEQYF	TGTGCCAGCAGCTTGGCAGGGGGCGTCTACGAGCAGTACTTC	TRBD1	14	TRBV5-8	few	TRBJ2-7
CASSLSPRGNTEAFF	TGTGCCAGCAGTTTATCCCCCCGGGGGAACACTGAAGCTTTCTTT	-	15	TRBV27	-	TRBJ1-1
CASSVDARDEQFF	TGTGCCAGCAGCGTAGACGCCAGGGATGAGCAGTTCTTC	-	13	TRBV9	-	TRBJ2-1
CASSSAGQPYGYTF	TGTGCCAGCAGTTCCGCTGGACAGCCATATGGCTACACCTTC	-	14	TRBV12-3/TRBV12-4	few	TRBJ1-2
CASTPQGSREKLFF	TGTGCCAGCACCCCACAGGGAAGTCGGGAAAAACTGTTTTTT	-	14	TRBV6-1	-	TRBJ1-4
CSGRTGLGGADTQYF	TGCAGCGGGAGAACGGGACTAGGAGGGGCAGATACGCAGTATTTT	TRBD2	15	TRBV29-1	few	TRBJ2-3
CSARAGTGSYEQYF	TGCAGTGCTAGGGCCGGGACAGGATCCTACGAGCAGTACTTC	TRBD1	14	TRBV20-1	-	TRBJ2-7
CASSLGMGETQYF	TGTGCCAGCTCACTAGGGATGGGCGAGACCCAGTACTTC	-	13	TRBV18	few	TRBJ2-5
CATQFGNTGELFF	TGTGCCACTCAGTTCGGGAACACCGGGGAGCTGTTTTTT	-	13	TRBV6-6	few	TRBJ2-2
CASSRLTPNYGYTF	TGTGCCAGCAGTCGCCTAACACCTAACTATGGCTACACCTTC	-	14	TRBV6-2/TRBV6-3	few	TRBJ1-2
CASSPLPLSYEQYF	TGTGCCAGCAGTCCGCTGCCGCTCTCCTACGAGCAGTACTTC	-	14	TRBV27	few	TRBJ2-7
CSAPNPRGGTEAFF	TGCAGTGCGCCGAACCCCCGGGGTGGCACTGAAGCTTTCTTT	-	14	TRBV20-1	-	TRBJ1-1
CASIGQGVSKNIQYF	TGTGCCAGCATCGGGCAGGGGGTGTCCAAAAACATTCAGTACTTC	TRBD1	15	TRBV28	-	TRBJ2-4
CASSLAQGGTDTQYF	TGCGCCAGCAGCTTGGCGCAGGGGGGTACAGATACGCAGTATTTT	-	15	TRBV5-1	few	TRBJ2-3
CSAQFPLITYGYTF	TGCAGTGCCCAATTCCCACTCATAACCTATGGCTACACCTTC	-	14	TRBV20-1	-	TRBJ1-2
CASSEVGQPQHF	TGTGCCAGCTCTGAGGTAGGTCAGCCCCAGCATTTT	-	12	TRBV6-5	-	TRBJ1-5
CASSLKTDSYEQYF	TGCGCCAGCAGCCTAAAGACAGACTCCTACGAGCAGTACTTC	-	14	TRBV4-3	-	TRBJ2-7
CASSWGGYNEQFF	TGCGCCAGCAGCTGGGGCGGGTACAATGAGCAGTTCTTC	-	13	TRBV5-1	-	TRBJ2-1
CATSMGGTEAFF	TGTGCCACCAGCATGGGGGGGACTGAAGCTTTCTTT	-	12	TRBV15	few	TRBJ1-1
CASSKRETSGKPTAYNAQFF	TGTGCCAGCAGCAAAAGGGAGACTAGCGGGAAACCGACCGCCTACAATGCGCAGTTCTTC	-	20	TRBV21-1	-	TRBJ2-1
CASSVGSGTWDYTF	TGTGCCAGCAGCGTAGGGTCTGGTACCTGGGACTACACCTTC	-	14	TRBV9	few	TRBJ1-2
CASSPTSDNNEQFF	TGTGCCAGCTCACCGACTAGCGACAACAATGAGCAGTTCTTC	TRBD2	14	TRBV18	-	TRBJ2-1
CATRSLVDTEAFF	TGTGCCACCCGGAGCCTCGTGGACACTGAAGCTTTCTTT	-	13	TRBV15	-	TRBJ1-1
CASSLPQGSNEQYF	TGTGCCAGCAGTTTACCCCAGGGTTCAAACGAGCAGTACTTC	-	14	TRBV12-3/TRBV12-4	many	TRBJ2-7
CASSPMGEQFF	TGTGCCAGCAGCCCTATGGGTGAGCAGTTCTTC	-	11	TRBV12-3/TRBV12-4	-	TRBJ2-1
CASLSGVSYEQYF	TGTGCCAGCCTCTCGGGAGTCTCCTACGAGCAGTACTTC	-	13	TRBV6-1	-	TRBJ2-7
CASSVGQGNGQPQHF	TGTGCCAGCAGCGTCGGGCAGGGGAACGGTCAGCCCCAGCATTTT	-	15	TRBV9	few	TRBJ1-5
CASSQGGGRSRQETQYF	TGCGCCAGCAGCCAAGGCGGTGGCAGGAGTAGGCAAGAGACCCAGTACTTC	-	17	TRBV4-3	few	TRBJ2-5
CASSLYEYNPGRAFF	TGTGCCAGCAGCTTGTACGAATATAATCCCGGACGGGCTTTCTTT	-	15	TRBV5-6	-	TRBJ1-1
CASSLTSGKTQYF	TGTGCCAGCAGCCTCACTAGCGGAAAGACCCAGTACTTC	TRBD2	13	TRBV5-6	few	TRBJ2-5
CASRPEGGRSYEQYF	TGTGCCAGCAGACCCGAGGGGGGCAGAAGCTACGAGCAGTACTTC	-	15	TRBV12-3/TRBV12-4	-	TRBJ2-7
CASSQDGSGGNEKLFF	TGCGCCAGCAGCCAAGACGGATCTGGGGGTAATGAAAAACTGTTTTTT	-	16	TRBV4-3	-	TRBJ1-4
CASSYWRNNEQFF	TGTGCCAGCAGTTATTGGCGGAACAATGAGCAGTTCTTC	-	13	TRBV6-5	-	TRBJ2-1
CASTAPGPGNTIYF	TGTGCCAGCACCGCTCCGGGACCCGGGAACACCATATATTTT	-	14	TRBV6-2/TRBV6-3	-	TRBJ1-3
CAIQNSPLYGYTF	TGTGCCATCCAAAACTCCCCACTCTATGGCTACACCTTC	-	13	TRBV28	few	TRBJ1-2
CSARDPDDQETQYF	TGCAGTGCTAGAGATCCAGACGACCAAGAGACCCAGTACTTC	-	14	TRBV20-1	-	TRBJ2-5
CSARGFEEDPYGYTF	TGCAGTGCTAGAGGGTTCGAAGAGGATCCCTATGGCTACACCTTC	-	15	TRBV20-1	few	TRBJ1-2
CSVALQGRRGYTF	TGCAGCGTTGCCTTGCAGGGGCGGAGGGGCTACACCTTC	-	13	TRBV29-1	many	TRBJ1-2
CASSFIDSRETQYF	TGCGCCAGCAGTTTTATCGACAGCCGAGAGACCCAGTACTTC	-	14	TRBV5-1	once	TRBJ2-5
CASSQRIATDTQYF	TGTGCCAGCAGCCAACGAATAGCGACAGATACGCAGTATTTT	-	14	TRBV12-3/TRBV12-4	-	TRBJ2-3